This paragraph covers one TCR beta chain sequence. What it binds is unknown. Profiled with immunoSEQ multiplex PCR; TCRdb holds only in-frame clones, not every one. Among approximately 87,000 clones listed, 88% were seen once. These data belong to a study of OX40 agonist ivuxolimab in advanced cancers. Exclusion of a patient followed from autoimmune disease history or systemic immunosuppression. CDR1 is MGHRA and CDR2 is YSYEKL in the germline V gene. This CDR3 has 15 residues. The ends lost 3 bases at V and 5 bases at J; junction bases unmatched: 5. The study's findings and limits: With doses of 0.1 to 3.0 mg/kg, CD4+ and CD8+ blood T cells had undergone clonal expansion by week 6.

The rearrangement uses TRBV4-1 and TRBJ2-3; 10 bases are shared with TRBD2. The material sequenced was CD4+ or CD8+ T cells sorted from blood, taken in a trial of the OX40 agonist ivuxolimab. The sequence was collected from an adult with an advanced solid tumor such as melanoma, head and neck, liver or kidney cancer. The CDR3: CASSHPAGGRDTQYF. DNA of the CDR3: TGCGCCAGCAGCCACCCAGCGGGAGGGCGAGATACGCAGTATTTT.